The 11 T cell receptor beta chains reported below all come from one sample, sequenced in a study of blood T cell repertoires in COVID-19. The method was immunoSEQ multiplex PCR; TCRdb's version includes in-frame clones alone and lacks a portion of them. The top ten clones hold 3% to 5% of a sample with 95,000 to 150,000 clones, 70% to 90% of them seen once. The sample comprised peripheral blood. These receptors came from a man aged 55 to 69 with acute or convalescent COVID-19.

This clone occurred a few times. The chain joins TRBV29-1 to TRBJ1-2; 7 nucleotides match TRBD1. Germline loops: CDR1 SQVTM, CDR2 ANQGSEA. J was trimmed by 0 bases and V by 7 bases; bases with no gene match: 11. This CDR3 spans 15 amino acids. CDR3 protein: CSGRTGSEANYGYTF. In nucleotides, the CDR3 is TGCAGCGGCCGGACAGGCTCTGAAGCTAACTATGGCTACACCTTC.

The chain joins TRBV28 to TRBJ2-1, with 10 bases matching TRBD2. CDR3 size: 15 residues. The germline CDR1 and CDR2 sequences are MDHEN and SYDVKM. V lost 6 bases and J lost 8; bases outside the gene matches: 10. The CDR3 sequence: CASSLTSGPLDEQFF. Here the CDR3 DNA reads TGTGCCAGCAGCCTGACTAGCGGGCCCCTGGATGAGCAGTTCTTC.

The rearrangement links TRBV7-9 to TRBJ1-1; no definite D call. The CDR3 is 14 residues long. The germline V gene encodes CDR1 SEHNR and CDR2 FQNEAQ (reference sequence). V was trimmed by 0 bases and J by 3 bases, leaving 8 bases between them. CDR3 coding DNA: TGTGCCAGCAGCTTAGCGGCGGGTTACACTGAAGCTTTCTTT. This translates into CASSLAAGYTEAFF.

This clone was seen a few times. The J gene is TRBJ1-4, the V gene TRBV2; D is undetermined. The germline V gene has CDR1 SNHLY and CDR2 FYNNEI. The CDR3 extends over 13 amino acids. Trimming shortened V by 3 bases and J by 5 bases, and 7 bases separated the two germline ends. The CDR3 DNA follows: TGTGCCAGCAGTGAGAGGGTCAATGAAAAACTGTTTTTT. Its translation is CASSERVNEKLFF.

As to this clone: Other nucleotide sequences in the sample specify the same CDR3. This chain links TRBV5-6 with TRBJ2-7; D possibly corresponds to TRBD2 (6 bases). The CDR3 spans 11 residues. CDR1 and CDR2 (germline): SGHDT, YYEEEE. Trimming pared 3 bases from V and 5 bases from J, leaving 6 bases between. The CDR3 reads CASSSGDEQYF. The CDR3 DNA sequence: TGTGCCAGCAGCTCGGGGGACGAGCAGTACTTC.

The CDR3 DNA reads TGTGCCAGCAGCCCAATAGCGGGAATTCCCTACAATGAGCAGTTCTTC. Translation gives CASSPIAGIPYNEQFF. The J gene is TRBJ2-1, the V gene TRBV5-4; 8 bases are shared with TRBD2. Per germline, CDR1 SGHNT and CDR2 YYREEE (reference sequence). V trimming: 4 bases; J trimming: 2 bases; junction bases outside the gene matches: 8. CDR3 size: 16 residues.

The genes are TRBV6-2 or TRBV6-3 and TRBJ2-3, with D maybe TRBD1 (6 bases). The V end lost 5 bases, the J end lost 4 bases, and 16 bases lay between the germline ends. The germline V gene encodes CDR1 MNHEY and CDR2 SVGEGT. CDR3 length: 15 amino acids. CDR3 amino acids: CASSKGQIWADTQYF. In DNA, the CDR3 is TGTGCCAGCAGTAAAGGACAGATTTGGGCAGATACGCAGTATTTT.

This chain links TRBV5-1 with TRBJ2-7, with 9 bases lining up with TRBD1. The end of the DNA is better explained by TRBJ2-5, so the J call may be wrong. Germline lookup yields CDR1 SGHRS and CDR2 YFSETQ. The CDR3 runs to 12 residues. CDR3 DNA sequence: TGCGCCAGCGGGGACAGGGCTGAGACCCAGTACTTC. Its translation is CASGDRAETQYF.

Only one count was recorded for this clone. V usage is TRBV10-1 and J usage is TRBJ2-7; a weak D match, TRBD2 (5 bases). The length of the CDR3 is 15 residues. The germline V gene has CDR1 WNHNN and CDR2 SYGVQD (reference sequence). The V and J ends lost 6 bases and 4 bases respectively, with 19 bases between them. In DNA, the CDR3 is TGCGCCAGCAGCGGGGAAAACAGTGGCCCTTACGAGCAGTACTTC. This encodes CASSGENSGPYEQYF.

V and J are TRBV28 and TRBJ1-5; D is unclear. The V and J ends lost 3 bases and 3 bases respectively, with 6 bases between them. Germline lookup yields CDR1 MDHEN and CDR2 SYDVKM. The CDR3 is 13 residues long. The CDR3 sequence is CASSLTLNQPQHF. The CDR3 nucleotides are TGTGCCAGCAGTTTGACTCTCAATCAGCCCCAGCATTTT.

The CDR3 spells CASSLGPEGTDTQYF. Here the CDR3 DNA reads TGTGCCAGCAGCTTGGGGCCAGAGGGCACAGATACGCAGTATTTT. This rearrangement joins TRBV7-2 to TRBJ2-3; D possibly corresponds to TRBD1 (5 bases). The CDR3 has 15 residues. Germline V gene sequence: CDR1 SGHTA, CDR2 FQGNSA. V lost 3 bases and J 1 base, leaving 11 bases between the germline ends.